The 32 T cell receptor beta chains below come from one sample, sequenced in a study of naive CD8 T cells in extremely preterm neonates. Measured with immunoSEQ multiplex PCR; TCRdb has only the in-frame clones, and not every one. The table has around 6,600 clones, approximately 98% seen once. Input material: naive CD8+ T cells from blood. The receptors were gathered from a human donor in good health.

Concerning this clone itself: An end of the junction does not agree with germline; a read error may underlie this. The rearrangement joins TRBV19 to TRBJ1-1, with unresolved D. Germline CDR1 is LNHDA and CDR2 is SQIVND (reference sequence). The CDR3 is 14 residues long. The CDR3 reads CASRRARRNTETFF. For the CDR3, the DNA is TGTGCCAGTAGGCGGGCCCGGAGGAACACTGAAACTTTCTTT.

This chain joins TRBV19 and TRBJ1-1, with TRBD1 as a possible D gene (6 bases). Trimming took 3 bases from V and 4 from J, leaving 9 bases between them. The CDR3 length is 13 residues. Germline CDR1 and CDR2: LNHDA and SQIVND (reference sequence). CDR3 nucleotides: TGTGCCAGTAGTATCCGGGACACCACTGAAGCTTTCTTT. It translates to CASSIRDTTEAFF.

V gene TRBV11-2 combines with J gene TRBJ2-2, with 7 bases aligning to TRBD2. The CDR3 spans 15 residues. In germline, CDR1 is SGHAT, CDR2 FQNNGV. The junction had 4 bases not matched to a gene; V was cut back by 1 base and J by 5 bases. The CDR3 sequence is CASSLVGGRTGELFF. CDR3 DNA: TGTGCCAGCAGCTTAGTCGGCGGGAGAACCGGGGAGCTGTTTTTT.

The gene calls are TRBV12-2 and TRBJ1-1. TRBV12-2 is an annotated pseudogene. The CDR3 length is 15 residues. The CDR3 DNA is TGTGCAAGTCGCCCAGCGGGAGGCCTGAACACTGAAGCTTTCTTT. Its translation: CASRPAGGLNTEAFF.

The chain is built from TRBV13 and TRBJ2-5; TRBD1 matches at 11 bases. Judging by the DNA end, TRBJ2-7 fits better; the J call may be wrong. This CDR3 is 15 amino acids long. Germline-derived CDR1 and CDR2 are PRHDT and FYEKMQ (reference sequence). Here the CDR3 DNA reads TGTGCCAGCAGCTTTGGACAGGGGGCAACTTACGAGCAGTACTTC. Its translation: CASSFGQGATYEQYF.

This clone was counted once. The chain couples TRBV11-2 to TRBJ2-1; 10 positions match TRBD1. In germline, CDR1 is SGHAT, CDR2 FQNNGV. This CDR3 region has 15 residues. V was clipped by 3 bases and J by 2 bases; unmatched bases: 1. The CDR3 here is CASSLTGGPYNEQFF. The CDR3 DNA reads TGTGCCAGCAGCTTGACAGGGGGCCCCTACAATGAGCAGTTCTTC.

The chain is built from TRBV5-1 and TRBJ1-1; 9 bases map to TRBD1. The junction had 15 bases not matched to a gene; V was cut back by 2 bases and J by 7 bases. The CDR3 spans 17 residues. The germline CDR1 and CDR2 sequences are SGHRS and YFSETQ. CDR3 residues: CASSFQPGQGLRVEAFF. The CDR3 DNA reads TGCGCCAGCAGCTTCCAGCCGGGACAGGGTCTTCGGGTTGAAGCTTTCTTT.

The CDR3 here is CASSYRQTMNTEAFF. As DNA, the CDR3 is TGTGCCAGCAGCTATAGACAGACAATGAACACTGAAGCTTTCTTT. The J gene is TRBJ1-1, the V gene TRBV5-6, with TRBD1 as a possible D gene (5 bases). Trimming stripped 3 bases from V and 0 bases from J, with 12 bases between. Germline assignment: CDR1 SGHDT and CDR2 YYEEEE. This CDR3 is 15 amino acids long.

This chain connects TRBV5-5 to TRBJ2-3; 8 bases are a match to TRBD1. Trimming removed 9 bases from V and 2 bases from J; junction bases left unmatched: 11. The CDR3 sequence is 15 residues long. The germline V gene encodes CDR1 SGHKS and CDR2 YYEKEE (reference sequence). For the CDR3, the DNA is TGTGCCACGTTACCGGACAGGGCGTCCACAGATACGCAGTATTTT. Protein sequence: CATLPDRASTDTQYF.

The chain has TRBV7-9 and TRBJ1-5; a weak D match, TRBD1 (6 bases). This CDR3 comprises 14 residues. Germline V gene sequence: CDR1 SEHNR, CDR2 FQNEAQ (reference sequence). Trimming left V 4 bases short and J 4 bases short, with 11 bases between. CDR3 bases: TGTGCCAGCAGCTGGGACAATGTAAATCAGCCCCAGCATTTT. Translation gives CASSWDNVNQPQHF.

The chain combines TRBV6-1 with TRBJ2-3, with 14 bases lining up with TRBD2. The CDR3 loop spans 15 amino acids. Germline CDR1 MNHNS, CDR2 SASEGT. J was trimmed by 1 base and V by 7 bases; bases with no gene match: 1. The CDR3 spells CASMGLAGGTDTQYF. CDR3 nucleotides: TGTGCCAGCATGGGACTAGCGGGAGGCACAGATACGCAGTATTTT.

This rearrangement joins TRBV4-1 to TRBJ2-1; tentative D call: TRBD1 (6 bases). Trimming cost V 2 bases and J 4 bases, with 12 bases left between them. Germline assignment: CDR1 MGHRA and CDR2 YSYEKL. The CDR3 consists of 15 residues. CDR3 nucleotide sequence: TGCGCCAGCAGCCAATTGACAGGCCAGTACAATGAGCAGTTCTTC. Its protein product is CASSQLTGQYNEQFF.

This chain joins TRBV9 and TRBJ2-7; TRBD1 matches 7 bases. The junction had 6 bases not matched to a gene; V was cut back by 5 bases and J by 4 bases. The CDR3 contains 13 residues. Germline V gene data show CDR1 as SGDLS and CDR2 as YYNGEE. The CDR3 spells CASSQGDRYEQYF. The CDR3 DNA sequence: TGTGCCAGCAGTCAGGGGGACAGATACGAGCAGTACTTC.

The chain uses TRBV4-1 and TRBJ2-3, with 8 nucleotides matching TRBD2. Looked up from germline, CDR1 is MGHRA and CDR2 is YSYEKL. Unmatched junction bases numbered 3, after V lost 4 bases and J lost 3 bases. The CDR3 spans 14 residues. Written as DNA, the CDR3 is TGCGCCAGCAGCCCCGGGGGGGGTACAGATACGCAGTATTTT. Translating gives CASSPGGGTDTQYF.

This chain connects TRBV19 to TRBJ2-7, with D maybe TRBD1 (5 bases). Trimming took 5 bases from V and 5 from J, leaving 13 bases between them. Germline CDR1 is LNHDA and CDR2 is SQIVND (reference sequence). This CDR3 has 13 amino acids. CDR3 DNA: TGTGCCAGTAGTCCCGACCAGGGCCACGAGCAGTACTTC. It codes for CASSPDQGHEQYF.

The V gene is TRBV5-4, the J gene TRBJ2-1, with 9 nucleotides matching TRBD1. The V gene end was trimmed by 3 bases and the J gene end by 10 bases; junction bases not matched to a gene: 11. CDR3 size: 15 residues. Germline values: CDR1 SGHNT, CDR2 YYREEE (reference sequence). The CDR3 region is CASSSYPGQGDEQFF. CDR3 DNA sequence: TGTGCCAGCAGCTCCTATCCGGGACAGGGAGACGAGCAGTTCTTC. The full variable domain, in which reference TRBV5-4 and TRBJ2-1 provide the parts outside the CDR3, is ETGVTQSPTHLIKTRGQQVTLRCSSQSGHNTVSWYQQALGQGPQFIFQYYREEENGRGNFPPRFSGLQFPNYSSELNVNALELDDSALYLCASSSYPGQGDEQFFGPGTRLTVL.

This chain connects TRBV4-1 to TRBJ2-5, with 11 bases matching TRBD2. The J call may be incorrect, as the DNA end agrees better with TRBJ2-7. This CDR3 comprises 15 residues. Germline V CDR1 and CDR2: MGHRA, YSYEKL. The CDR3 here is CASSQTGTSGYEQYF. The CDR3 bases are TGCGCCAGCAGCCAAACCGGGACTAGCGGATACGAGCAGTACTTC.

The rearrangement links TRBV6-6 to TRBJ2-1, with D possibly matching TRBD2 (6 bases). In germline, CDR1 is MNHNY, CDR2 SVGAGI (reference sequence). The germline V and J ends were trimmed by 8 bases and 4 bases, with 12 bases remaining between them. The CDR3 is 13 amino acids. The CDR3 DNA follows: TGTGCCAGCGACAAGGGAGGTTACAATGAGCAGTTCTTC. Its translation: CASDKGGYNEQFF.

The chain couples TRBV11-2 to TRBJ2-3, with a weak D call TRBD2 (5 bases). Trimming took off 1 base at V and 2 bases at J, with 13 bases between the two ends. Germline lookup yields CDR1 SGHAT and CDR2 FQNNGV. The CDR3 is 16 amino acids. The CDR3 DNA reads TGTGCCAGCAGCTTAGCGCGGGTAGGCTTCACAGATACGCAGTATTTT. Amino acid sequence: CASSLARVGFTDTQYF.

The rearrangement links TRBV5-4 to TRBJ1-3; possibly TRBD1 for D (5 bases). Germline CDR1 SGHNT, CDR2 YYREEE (reference sequence). CDR3 length equals 13 residues. Trimming left V 1 base short and J 4 bases short, with 6 bases between. The DNA for the CDR3 is TGTGCCAGCAGCTTGCAGGGAGGAAACACCATATATTTT. Encoded protein: CASSLQGGNTIYF.

V usage is TRBV9 and J usage is TRBJ2-7; tentative D call: TRBD2 (6 bases). CDR1 is SGDLS and CDR2 is YYNGEE in the germline V gene. Trimming took off 4 bases at V and 7 bases at J, with 18 bases between the two ends. The length of the CDR3 is 14 residues. Here the CDR3 reads CASSPRGSGKEQYF. The CDR3 DNA is TGTGCCAGCAGCCCCCGGGGTAGCGGTAAAGAGCAGTACTTC.

Worth noting for this clone: Other DNA sequences from this sample encode an identical CDR3 as well. V and J are TRBV5-1 and TRBJ1-1; 9 nucleotides align to TRBD1. This CDR3 is built from 15 residues. The V gene's germline CDR1 is SGHRS and CDR2 YFSETQ. J was trimmed by 5 bases and V by 0 bases; bases with no gene match: 5. The CDR3: CASSLGGTGITEAFF. In nucleotides, the CDR3 is TGCGCCAGCAGCTTGGGGGGGACAGGGATTACTGAAGCTTTCTTT.

The chain joins TRBV4-1 to TRBJ2-7; D might be TRBD1 (5 bases). The V end was cut by 0 bases, the J end by 7 bases, with 16 bases between. The length of the CDR3 is 15 residues. Per the germline V gene, CDR1 is MGHRA and CDR2 is YSYEKL. This CDR3 is CASSQDWPGLGEQYF. The CDR3 nucleotides are TGCGCCAGCAGCCAAGATTGGCCAGGGTTGGGGGAGCAGTACTTC.

V and J are TRBV10-3 and TRBJ2-7; 8 bases are a match to TRBD2. Germline V lookup: CDR1 ENHRY, CDR2 SYGVKD. CDR3 length: 17 residues. The junction had 21 bases not matched to a gene; V was cut back by 10 bases and J by 4 bases. The CDR3 DNA follows: TGTGCCAGTAGCAGGCGGTGGGAAGGGCGGGAGGCGTACGAGCAGTACTTC. Translated, it gives CASSRRWEGREAYEQYF.

The chain recombines TRBV11-2 with TRBJ2-3; 7 bases agree with TRBD2. This CDR3 has 16 amino acids. V shed 1 base, J shed 5 bases, and the junction held 9 bases outside the gene matches. The germline gives CDR1 SGHAT, CDR2 FQNNGV. The CDR3 region is CASSLVPAGMVDTQYF. The CDR3 coding sequence is TGTGCCAGCAGCTTAGTTCCAGCGGGGATGGTAGATACGCAGTATTTT.

This clone was counted once. V usage is TRBV28 and J usage is TRBJ2-3, with D possibly being TRBD1 (5 bases). V lost 8 bases, J lost 1 base, and 13 bases lay in between. The CDR3 has 14 amino acids. Germline V gene sequence: CDR1 MDHEN, CDR2 SYDVKM. The CDR3 protein is CASEGVSGTDTQYF. As DNA, the CDR3 is TGTGCCAGCGAAGGGGTGTCTGGCACAGATACGCAGTATTTT.

Concerning this clone: A junction boundary mismatches the germline segment, possibly from a read error. The chain combines TRBV13 with TRBJ2-5; TRBD1 matches 7 bases. The CDR3 has 16 residues. Germline V gene lookup returns CDR1 PRHDT and CDR2 FYEKMQ (reference sequence). CDR3 sequence (DNA): TGTGCCAGCAGCTTAGGAGGGGGACAGTACCAAGATACCCAGTACTTC. This gives the protein CASSLGGGQYQDTQYF.

The V gene is TRBV11-2, the J gene TRBJ2-1, with 7 positions matching TRBD2. V was clipped by 1 base and J by 4 bases; unmatched bases: 7. In germline, CDR1 is SGHAT, CDR2 FQNNGV. This CDR3 is built from 16 residues. The CDR3 reads CASSLVLIGRYNEQFF. In DNA, the CDR3 is TGTGCCAGCAGCTTAGTGCTTATCGGGAGGTACAATGAGCAGTTCTTC. Based on the CDR3 plus reference TRBV11-2 and TRBJ2-1, the full variable domain is EAGVAQSPRYKIIEKRQSVAFWCNPISGHATLYWYQQILGQGPKLLIQFQNNGVVDDSQLPKDRFSAERLKGVDSTLKIQPAKLEDSAVYLCASSLVLIGRYNEQFFGPGTRLTVL.

This chain links TRBV13 with TRBJ2-5; 12 bases agree with TRBD1. CDR3 length: 16 amino acids. Per the germline V gene, CDR1 is PRHDT and CDR2 is FYEKMQ (reference sequence). The junction had 6 bases not matched to a gene; V was cut back by 4 bases and J by 3 bases. The CDR3 coding sequence is TGTGCCAGCAGCTCCCGGGACAGGGGGCGCGAAGAGACCCAGTACTTC. It yields the protein CASSSRDRGREETQYF.

The gene calls are TRBV7-9 and TRBJ2-1; a possible D gene is TRBD2 (6 bases). This CDR3 contains 15 residues. V lost 5 bases and J lost 5, with 16 bases in between. Germline loops: CDR1 SEHNR, CDR2 FQNEAQ (reference sequence). CDR3 nucleotide sequence: TGTGCCAGCAGCGTGACCGGGAGTATGGACAATGAGCAGTTCTTC. Translated: CASSVTGSMDNEQFF.

This sequence joins TRBV11-3 and TRBJ1-1; D remains ambiguous. The length of the CDR3 is 13 residues. The V gene lost 5 bases and the J gene lost 0 bases, with 7 bases spanning the gap. Germline V lookup: CDR1 SGHNT, CDR2 YENEEA. The CDR3 here is CASSQIMNTEAFF. CDR3 bases: TGTGCCAGCAGCCAGATCATGAACACTGAAGCTTTCTTT.

The chain recombines TRBV4-1 with TRBJ2-2; a weak D match, TRBD1 (5 bases). Germline loops: CDR1 MGHRA, CDR2 YSYEKL. The CDR3 has 15 amino acids. V was pared by 2 bases and J by 5 bases, with 12 bases between. This chain's CDR3 is CASSQMTVVTGELFF. DNA of the CDR3: TGCGCCAGCAGCCAAATGACAGTGGTTACCGGGGAGCTGTTTTTT.